This TCR beta chain was retrieved from a study of cytomegalovirus exposure and HLA in healthy donors (dated by TCRdb to the late 2010s). Turning to the overall study: In an earlier analysis of roughly 500 of the donors, 250 to 300 Gb of sequence data and 90 million to 120 million unique TCR beta sequences from 150 million to 200 million T cells were reported. The study aimed to test whether signatures of past pathogen exposure could be identified by cataloging public T cell receptors. HLA typing included class I and class II loci at four-digit resolution. An earlier analysis of 450 to 750 of the donors used high-throughput TCR beta sequencing to judge whether each TCR beta V gene segment behaved as functional or pseudogenic. A later analysis re-analyzed previously published TCR beta repertoires from roughly 630 donors and added high-resolution HLA genotyping to study TCR occurrence patterns. To predict cytomegalovirus infection status, the study combined high-throughput TCR immunosequencing, statistical association of individual TCRs with disease status, and machine learning. Donor age, sex, ethnicity and CMV serostatus were collected together with the repertoire data. A separate validation cohort of 100 to 150 different subjects was used in addition to the roughly 620-subject first cohort. All discovery cohort repertoires had been generated on a single sequencing platform. An early release covering just under 650 HLA-typed donors comprised roughly 300 gigabases of sequencing data and tens of millions of unique TCR sequences. The number of typed donors differed by locus: roughly 620-640 for A, B, C, DRB1 and DQB1; roughly 510 for DQA1; approximately 600 for DPA1; and roughly 490 for DPB1. Among about 400 genotyped donors of the cohort, an average of approximately 240,000 unique TCR beta nucleotide sequences was sequenced per donor, of which about 18% were non-productive. Genome-wide SNP genotypes for about 65% of the 666 donors were used in a later genetic analysis, which treated that subset as a discovery cohort. About five DR-DQ haplotypes were treated as single units for association and clustering because of strong linkage in the cohort. The study used immunosequencing to profile the T cell repertoires of hundreds of subjects and linked those repertoires to cytomegalovirus serostatus. In the later analysis, no new phenotypic data were used to find candidate immune exposures; instead, reliance was placed on TCR beta sequences and their occurrence across donors. Of the 398 genotyped donors, about 84% fell in the genetic ancestry cluster associated with self-reported Caucasian donors. The research as a whole found: Because HLA typing was unavailable for some donors at each locus, only the typed subset was used in association tests. A further reported finding was that TCR beta sequences accurately predicted the HLA-A and HLA-B alleles for most subjects in the first cohort. A later analysis found that most CMV-associated TCR beta chains appeared HLA-restricted, with HLA associations seemingly driven largely by CMV exposure. Cytomegalovirus status was reported to be diagnosed by the classifier with high specificity and sensitivity in both the original and validation cohorts. In this cohort, only TCR beta chains were sequenced, and detectable features were limited by the absence of alpha or paired-chain data. Sequencing depth was assumed to be roughly uniform across donors in the presence/absence analyses, though that assumption may not hold. Because the 87-base-pair reads could not distinguish some IMGT-functional V segments, including TRBV6-2 and TRBV6-3, those segments were excluded. Across donors, most TCR sequences were observed very rarely, whereas some public TCRs were present in many individuals. In a later analysis, several top co-occurrence clusters were reported to appear linked to parvovirus B19, influenza, CMV and Epstein-Barr virus. An earlier analysis of some 560 of the donors showed that most TCR beta V segments appeared in productive rearrangements either about 90% or about 30% of the time, which broadly matched IMGT annotations. Linkage disequilibrium might explain the correlated functional status among segregating V segments, but an unknown experimental factor could not be ruled out. In vitro tests confirmed that a few of the cytomegalovirus-associated TCR beta chains recognize cytomegalovirus antigens. In a later genetic analysis, a missense DCLRE1C variant was associated with V-gene and J-gene trimming of TCR beta chains, and the association was replicated in an independent cohort. A group of highly shared sequence variants was considered likely to be a technical artifact of the sequencing pipeline. A later analysis associated 16,951 TCR beta sequences with specific HLA alleles at a false discovery rate of 0.05. Compared with the roughly 700-donor mean, donors in an Asian-associated ancestry cluster had fewer N-insertions in productive TCRs, according to a later genetic analysis. Immune exposure information for the cohort was limited to CMV serostatus. In a later analysis, TCR association rates were found to vary across HLA loci, with the most associated TCRs seen for DRB1 alleles and the fewest for HLA-C alleles. Approximately 18 rarely observed V segments, including chromosome 9 orphons, were excluded from the earlier analysis of some 590 of the donors because counts were too low. When HLA alleles, especially DR and DQ, strongly co-occurred, attributing TCR associations to individual alleles was difficult. The authors suggested that the approach could potentially be extended to other disease states and immunological phenotypes. A total of fewer than 200 TCR beta chains were listed by the study as associated with cytomegalovirus. A later analysis found that HLA-associated TCR beta chains were more clonally expanded and had lower generation probabilities than equally common non-associated chains.

Library prep was done by the immunoSEQ multiplex PCR assay. For the multiplex PCR, a mixture combining 60 forward primers for TCR Vbeta segments and 13 reverse primers for TCR Jbeta segments was used. A multiplex PCR assay on genomic DNA amplified the CDR3 region of rearranged TCR beta genes. The Illumina HiSeq System was used to sequence the amplified TCR beta libraries as 87-base-pair reads. The original methods were these. Across the 600 to 700 repertoires, a later analysis counted approximately 75 million unique TCR beta chains, roughly 11 million of which were shared by at least two donors. A nearest-neighbor algorithm error-corrected the raw reads and collapsed the reads into unique sequences, merging closely related sequences to remove PCR and sequencing errors. V, D and J gene segments were assigned by aligning CDR3 sequences to IMGT reference sequences. Each retained sequence needed at least a six-nucleotide match to both a V gene segment and a J gene segment. Rearrangements were called productive when the CDR3 lacked stop codons and stayed in frame with V and J; all others were non-productive. Following IMGT convention, CDR3 was defined as the stretch from the second conserved V-encoded cysteine to the conserved J-encoded phenylalanine. Sequences without an unambiguous match to a single V gene segment were excluded from the earlier analysis of a few hundred of the donors. An earlier analysis of several hundred of the donors called V segments functional above 56.7% productive rearrangements and segregating when the between-donor standard deviation exceeded 5%. To diagnose cytomegalovirus status from the catalog of TCR beta chain sequences, a statistical classification framework was built. V and J gene assignment, in a later analysis, came from comparing TCR nucleotide sequences with IMGT/GENE-DB human TR gene sequences. The TCRdist pipeline was used in a later analysis to assign CDR3 sequences and most-parsimonious VDJ recombination scenarios. In a later analysis, every TCR beta chain was defined by the combination of its CDR3 amino acid sequence and its V-gene family, and reads without a unique V-gene family were dropped. To address suspected cross-contamination and a sequencing artifact, a later analysis removed approximately 600 highly shared, low-generation-probability nucleotide sequences. For each public chain, a later analysis derived a clonal expansion index from normalized ranks of inferred template counts within each repertoire. In a later analysis, generation probabilities were computed with a VDJ recombination model fitted to out-of-frame rearrangements, and the resulting probabilities were checked against IGoR. A later analysis scored TCR-TCR, TCR-HLA and TCR-CMV co-occurrence with hypergeometric tests, applying a repertoire-size bias correction to TCR pairs. A later analysis estimated false discovery rates by permuting HLA or CMV assignments 20 times. In a later analysis, co-occurring TCRs were grouped using DBSCAN, and TCRdist sequence similarity was added for clustering within HLA-allele-positive subsets. Repertoires with fewer than 30,000 or more than 120,000 public chains were left out of co-occurrence clustering, as were roughly five repertoires with anomalous nucleotide sharing. What TCRdb holds here is the immuneACCESS table cut down to in-frame rearrangements. Part of the clones is not present; checked against another copy, under half of the missing clones reflect an unresolved V gene, and the others are unexplained. That table is the source of V, J and clone size, and D and trimming were worked out from the DNA. Within this sample are approximately 170,000 clones, with roughly 83% of them counted one time only. Jointly, the top ten make up about 2.3% of the sample.

The junction carries 14 bases between V and J, which are trimmed by 4 bases and 1 base respectively. The CDR3 contains 15 residues, cysteine and phenylalanine counted. The kept DNA is CDR3 alone, 45 bases in frame from the first base. The CDR1 and CDR2 encoded by the germline V gene (reference sequence) are GTSNPN and SVGIG. In regard to this clone: Its antigen has not been determined. No clone much larger than this one lies a single base away; base qualities are absent.

The cohort consisted of 650 to 700 healthy bone marrow donors. At the time of sampling, every cohort member was nominally healthy, though immune exposures that went unrecorded were likely present. The donor was CMV seronegative and belonged to the group of 320 or so seronegative cohort members. Each donor provided a peripheral blood sample, and peripheral blood mononuclear cells were used for TCR beta sequencing. The Qiagen DNeasy Blood Extraction Kit was used to extract genomic DNA from the blood cell samples. This clonotype was obtained from a woman in her forties or fifties in good health and CMV-seronegative. Material for sequencing was PBMCs. The sequence links TRBV30 to TRBJ1-3; a tentative D call is TRBD1 (6 bases match). The DNA sequence is TGTGCCTGGATCACCCCCAGGGGTTCTGGAAACACCATATATTTT. Its translation reads: CAWITPRGSGNTIYF. Beyond the CDR3, the reference TRBV30 and TRBJ1-3 genes provide the residues; the full variable domain reads: SQTIHQWPATLVQPVGSPLSLECTVEGTSNPNLYWYRQAAGRGLQLLFYSVGIGQISSEVPQNLSASRPQDRQFILSSKKLLLSDSGFYLCAWITPRGSGNTIYFGEGSWLTVV.